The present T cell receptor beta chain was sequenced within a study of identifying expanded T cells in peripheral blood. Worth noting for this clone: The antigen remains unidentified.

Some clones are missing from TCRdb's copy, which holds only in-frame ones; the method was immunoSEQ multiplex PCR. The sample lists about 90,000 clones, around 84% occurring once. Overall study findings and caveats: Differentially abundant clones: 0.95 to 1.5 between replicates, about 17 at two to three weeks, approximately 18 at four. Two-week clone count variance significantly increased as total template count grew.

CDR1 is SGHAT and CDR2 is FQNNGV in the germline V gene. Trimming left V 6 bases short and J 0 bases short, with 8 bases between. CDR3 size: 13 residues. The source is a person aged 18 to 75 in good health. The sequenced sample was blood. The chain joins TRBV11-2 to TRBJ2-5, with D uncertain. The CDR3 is CASRKPDQETQYF. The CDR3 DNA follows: TGTGCCAGCAGGAAACCCGACCAAGAGACCCAGTACTTC.